This passage covers 21 T cell receptor beta chains from one sample sequenced in a study of control samples from healthy donors and cancer patients. Only in-frame clones appear in the TCRdb table, and some are missing; sequencing was by immunoSEQ multiplex PCR. The sample has nearly 200,000 clones, 91% seen once; the top ten hold about 1.7%. Sequenced: blood. Receptors originate from a man aged 25 to 40 in good health.

This rearrangement joins TRBV3-1 (or the pseudogene TRBV3-2) to TRBJ2-3, with 7 bases matching TRBD2. CDR1 LGHDT and CDR2 YNNKEL come from the germline V gene (reference sequence). The CDR3 totals 13 residues. V was pared by 4 bases and J by 11 bases, with 9 bases of the junction left unmatched. CDR3 nucleotides: TGTGCCAGCAGCCCCCGAGGGTGGGGGGGGCAGTATTTT. The encoded protein is CASSPRGWGGQYF.

The chain joins TRBV19 to TRBJ1-2; D is unresolved. Germline lookup yields CDR1 LNHDA and CDR2 SQIVND (reference sequence). The V end lost 3 bases, the J end lost 2 bases, and 13 bases lay between the germline ends. The length of the CDR3 is 15 residues. The CDR3 loop is CASSMWESTNYGYTF. CDR3 in DNA: TGTGCCAGTAGTATGTGGGAGTCAACCAACTATGGCTACACCTTC.

Only one count was recorded for this clone. The V and J genes are TRBV7-2 and TRBJ1-5, with 9 bases identical to TRBD1. V shed 1 base, J shed 7 bases, and the junction held 5 bases outside the gene matches. In germline, CDR1 is SGHTA, CDR2 FQGNSA. This CDR3 has 15 residues. DNA for the CDR3: TGTGCCAGCAGCTTAGGGGAGGGACAGGGACAGCCCCAGCATTTT. Protein product: CASSLGEGQGQPQHF.

This sequence joins TRBV7-3 and TRBJ2-5; TRBD2 matches 8 bases. Looked up from germline, CDR1 is SGHTA and CDR2 is FQGTGA. The CDR3 sequence is 13 residues long. V trimming: 2 bases; J trimming: 4 bases; junction bases outside the gene matches: 0. The CDR3: CASSLAGGETQYF. In nucleotides, the CDR3 is TGTGCCAGCAGCTTAGCGGGGGGAGAGACCCAGTACTTC.

The chain couples TRBV18 to TRBJ2-2; D not resolved. The CDR3 has 16 amino acids. The germline V and J ends were trimmed by 3 bases and 4 bases, with 15 bases remaining between them. Germline V CDR1 and CDR2: KGHSH, LQKENI. The CDR3 nucleotides read TGTGCCAGCTCACCGATCGGCGGACCGGGCACCGGGGAGCTGTTTTTT. Translation gives CASSPIGGPGTGELFF.

The V and J genes are TRBV11-2 and TRBJ1-1, with D unclear. V was clipped by 6 bases and J by 1 base, with 12 bases between them. The germline V gene has CDR1 SGHAT and CDR2 FQNNGV. This CDR3 is built from 14 residues. The CDR3 DNA follows: TGTGCCAGCAGACTCGGGCACGGGAACACTGAAGCTTTCTTT. It encodes CASRLGHGNTEAFF.

This chain connects TRBV5-1 to TRBJ1-6, with D possibly TRBD1 on 5 matching bases. The CDR3 covers 18 residues. V lost 2 bases, J lost 0 bases, and 15 bases lay in between. CDR1 is SGHRS and CDR2 is YFSETQ in the germline V gene. The CDR3 here is CASSFRGDGSSYNSPLHF. The CDR3 DNA reads TGCGCCAGCAGCTTCCGAGGGGATGGAAGCTCCTATAATTCACCCCTCCACTTT.

In DNA, the CDR3 is TGTGCCAGCAGCCCCTATGTAAACGAAAAACTGTTTTTT. Its protein product is CASSPYVNEKLFF. V is TRBV7-9 and J is TRBJ1-4; D gene ambiguous. The CDR3 consists of 13 residues. The V gene lost 5 bases and the J gene lost 8 bases, with 12 bases spanning the gap. Germline V gene data show CDR1 as SEHNR and CDR2 as FQNEAQ (reference sequence).

Only one count was recorded for this clone. The chain links TRBV9 to TRBJ1-6; no reliable D call. The V gene's germline CDR1 is SGDLS and CDR2 YYNGEE. The CDR3 contains 13 residues. V gave up 2 bases and J gave up 10 bases, with 10 bases separating them. The CDR3 region is CASSVSGESPLHF. The CDR3 DNA is TGTGCCAGCAGCGTTTCGGGAGAATCACCCCTCCACTTT.

The chain links TRBV6-5 to TRBJ1-3, with D tentatively TRBD1 (5 bases). V gave up 10 bases and J gave up 4 bases, with 17 bases separating them. In germline, CDR1 is MNHEY, CDR2 SVGAGI. The CDR3 has 14 amino acids. The CDR3 nucleotides are TGTGCCACCGGGGCATCAATTTCGGGAAACACCATATATTTT. This gives the protein CATGASISGNTIYF.

The V gene is TRBV15, the J gene TRBJ1-4; a possible D gene is TRBD1 (5 bases). V was cut by 0 bases and J by 8 bases, with 7 bases left in between. The length of the CDR3 is 13 residues. CDR1 is LNHNV and CDR2 is YYDKDF in the germline V gene (reference sequence). The CDR3 loop is CATSRDKGEKLFF. DNA for the CDR3: TGTGCCACCAGCAGAGATAAGGGGGAAAAACTGTTTTTT.

V is TRBV15 and J is TRBJ2-5; D may match TRBD1 or TRBD2 (5 bases each). The V and J ends lost 0 bases and 3 bases respectively, with 8 bases between them. CDR3 size: 14 residues. CDR1 is LNHNV and CDR2 is YYDKDF in the germline V gene (reference sequence). CDR3 region: CATSRDLGEETQYF. The CDR3 DNA is TGTGCCACCAGCAGAGATCTGGGGGAAGAGACCCAGTACTTC.

This sequence joins TRBV6-5 and TRBJ2-1; D is unresolved. The germline V gene has CDR1 MNHEY and CDR2 SVGAGI. The V end was cut by 10 bases, the J end by 6 bases, with 10 bases between. The CDR3 has 11 residues. The CDR3 region is CATTGSNEQFF. CDR3 bases: TGTGCCACAACCGGGTCCAATGAGCAGTTCTTC.

The chain has TRBV20-1 and TRBJ2-3, with D tentatively TRBD2 (6 bases). This CDR3 spans 17 amino acids. The V end was cut by 3 bases, the J end by 4 bases, with 23 bases between. Germline V gives CDR1 DFQATT, CDR2 SNEGSKA (reference sequence). CDR3 nucleotide sequence: TGCAGTGCTAGTGGGAGTATGACGGGGGACCCACCAGATACGCAGTATTTT. Protein sequence: CSASGSMTGDPPDTQYF.

This clone was observed a handful of times. V and J are TRBV19 and TRBJ1-2; D call uncertain. This CDR3 comprises 13 residues. CDR1 is LNHDA, CDR2 SQIVND, per germline (reference sequence). The germline V and J ends were trimmed by 3 bases and 8 bases, with 13 bases remaining between them. CDR3 in amino acids: CASSIDRVGGYTF. The CDR3 bases are TGTGCCAGTAGTATTGATAGGGTAGGCGGCTACACCTTC.

This clone was seen once. The CDR3 loop reads CASSRQGARTDTQYF. The DNA for the CDR3 is TGTGCCAGCTCACGACAGGGGGCGCGGACAGATACGCAGTATTTT. The chain joins TRBV18 to TRBJ2-3; 10 nucleotides match TRBD1. Unmatched junction bases numbered 4, after V lost 4 bases and J lost 3 bases. CDR3 length equals 15 residues. CDR1 is KGHSH and CDR2 is LQKENI in the germline V gene.

This chain links TRBV2 with TRBJ1-6; unclear D gene. V was shortened by 3 bases and J by 6 bases, with 21 bases between the two germline ends. CDR1 SNHLY and CDR2 FYNNEI come from the germline V gene. This CDR3 region has 18 residues. CDR3: CASSERLSRLMINSPLHF. The CDR3 DNA follows: TGTGCCAGCAGTGAGAGGTTATCCAGACTGATGATTAATTCACCCCTCCACTTT.

The chain recombines TRBV29-1 with TRBJ1-2; D unclear. The CDR3 spans 12 residues. Between the trimmed V and J ends, which lost 6 bases and 2 bases, there was a span of 10 bases. The germline gives CDR1 SQVTM, CDR2 ANQGSEA. The CDR3 DNA reads as TGCAGCGTCGGGTTAGGCAACTATGGCTACACCTTC. It encodes CSVGLGNYGYTF.

Comments on this clone: Other DNA sequences in the sample encode the same CDR3. CDR3 protein: CASSPYTSYEQYF. The CDR3 nucleotides are TGCGCCAGCAGCCCCTACACATCCTACGAGCAGTACTTC. The chain combines TRBV5-1 with TRBJ2-7; D is undetermined. Trimming stripped 4 bases from V and 1 base from J, with 9 bases between. Germline V gene sequence: CDR1 SGHRS, CDR2 YFSETQ. The CDR3 spans 13 residues.

The V and J genes are TRBV19 and TRBJ2-2, with 12 bases identical to TRBD1. CDR3 length: 16 residues. The V and J ends lost 8 bases and 5 bases, in that order; junction bases with no gene match: 9. CDR1 and CDR2 from the germline V gene are LNHDA and SQIVND (reference sequence). DNA for the CDR3: TGTGCCAGTCGCGGGGGACAGGGGGCTGGGACCGGGGAGCTGTTTTTT. It is translated as CASRGGQGAGTGELFF.

V usage is TRBV19 and J usage is TRBJ2-7; D gene unclear. The germline gives CDR1 LNHDA, CDR2 SQIVND (reference sequence). The length of the CDR3 is 13 residues. V was shortened by 7 bases and J by 7 bases, with 17 bases between the two germline ends. CDR3 DNA: TGTGCCAGTACAAGTGACAAAACTACGGAGCAGTACTTC. This sequence encodes CASTSDKTTEQYF.